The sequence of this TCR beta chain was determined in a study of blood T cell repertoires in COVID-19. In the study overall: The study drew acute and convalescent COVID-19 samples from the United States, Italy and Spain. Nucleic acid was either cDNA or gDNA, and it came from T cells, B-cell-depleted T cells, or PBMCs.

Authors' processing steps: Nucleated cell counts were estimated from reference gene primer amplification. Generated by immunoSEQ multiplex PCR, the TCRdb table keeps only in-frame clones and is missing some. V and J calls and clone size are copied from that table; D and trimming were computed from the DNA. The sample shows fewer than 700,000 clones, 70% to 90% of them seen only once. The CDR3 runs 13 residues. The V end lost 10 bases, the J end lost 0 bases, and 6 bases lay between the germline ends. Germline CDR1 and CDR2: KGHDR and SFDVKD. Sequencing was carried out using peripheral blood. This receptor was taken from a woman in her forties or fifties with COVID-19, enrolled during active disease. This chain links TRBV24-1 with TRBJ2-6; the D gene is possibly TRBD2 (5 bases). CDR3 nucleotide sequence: TGTGCCACTCGGGACTCTGGGGCCAACGTCCTGACTTTC. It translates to CATRDSGANVLTF.